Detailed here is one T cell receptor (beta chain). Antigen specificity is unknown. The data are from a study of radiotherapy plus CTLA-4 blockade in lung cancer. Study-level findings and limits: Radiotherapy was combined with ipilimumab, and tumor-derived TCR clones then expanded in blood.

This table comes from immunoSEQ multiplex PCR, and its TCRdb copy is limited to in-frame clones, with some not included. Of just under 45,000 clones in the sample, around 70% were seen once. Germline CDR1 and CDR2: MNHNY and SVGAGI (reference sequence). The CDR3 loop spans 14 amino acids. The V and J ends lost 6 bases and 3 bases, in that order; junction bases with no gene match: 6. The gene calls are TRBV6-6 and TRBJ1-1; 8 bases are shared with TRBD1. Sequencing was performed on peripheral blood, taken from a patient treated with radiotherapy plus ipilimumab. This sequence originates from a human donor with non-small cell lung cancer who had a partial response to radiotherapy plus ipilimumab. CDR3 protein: CASSLRTGYTEAFF. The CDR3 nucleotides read TGTGCCAGCAGCCTACGGACAGGGTACACTGAAGCTTTCTTT.